These T cell receptor beta chains were read from a single sample in a study of identical twins. One entry per CDR3 protein results from TCRdb running MiXCR on the 5' RACE reads. The sample yields about 220,000 distinct CDR3 sequences, around 6.5% seen once. The sample was also reused in another study, on T cells expressing NK-cell markers.

Sample: CD8+ T cells sorted from blood. The receptors come from a woman between 18 and 29 years old in good health. Each CDR3 is given with its conserved first and last residue. The D gene is left open where the match is weak. Clone size is stated in some rows and not others, as once, few, many or a class when expanded.

TRBV7-9	TRBJ2-7	NA	NA	14	CASSRQGESYEQYF	TGTGCCAGCAGCCGTCAAGGAGAGTCCTACGAGCAGTACTTC
TRBV19	TRBJ1-4	TRBD1	few	17	CASSPRDRLATNEKLFF	TGTGCCAGTAGTCCAAGGGACAGGCTTGCAACTAATGAAAAACTGTTTTTT
TRBV5-8	TRBJ2-1	TRBD2	NA	15	CASSLETSGNNEQFF	TGTGCCAGCAGCTTGGAGACTAGCGGGAACAATGAGCAGTTCTTC
TRBV29-1	TRBJ1-1	NA	many	16	CSVGGGAQGEITEAFF	TGCAGCGTTGGAGGTGGGGCTCAAGGGGAAATCACTGAAGCTTTCTTT
TRBV6-6	TRBJ2-7	NA	NA	12	CASTQGFDEQYF	TGTGCCAGCACTCAGGGGTTCGACGAGCAGTACTTC
TRBV5-1	TRBJ2-1	TRBD2	NA	16	CASSLAGAGVGNEQFF	TGCGCCAGCAGCTTGGCCGGCGCGGGAGTAGGGAATGAGCAGTTCTTC
TRBV11-2	TRBJ2-1	TRBD2	few	19	CASSLGVGSGGASVDEQFF	TGTGCCAGCAGCTTAGGCGTGGGTAGCGGGGGGGCCTCTGTGGATGAGCAGTTCTTC
TRBV7-9	TRBJ2-7	TRBD2	few	15	CASSPDEREGNEQYF	TGTGCCAGCAGCCCCGACGAGCGGGAGGGTAACGAGCAGTACTTC
TRBV7-8	TRBJ2-1	TRBD2	NA	18	CASSLEGPVSGGGNEQFF	TGTGCCAGCAGCTTAGAAGGGCCAGTCAGCGGGGGAGGGAATGAGCAGTTCTTC
TRBV11-2	TRBJ2-2	NA	NA	18	CASSSNRPSRGNTGELFF	TGTGCCAGCAGCTCGAACCGTCCCTCGCGGGGGAACACCGGGGAGCTGTTTTTT
TRBV20-1	TRBJ1-4	NA	NA	15	CSAWPRRATNEKLFF	TGCAGTGCTTGGCCCCGTCGCGCAACTAATGAAAAACTGTTTTTT
TRBV9	TRBJ2-1	NA	NA	15	CASSLNSFSYNEQFF	TGTGCCAGCAGCCTAAACAGTTTCTCCTACAATGAGCAGTTCTTC
TRBV6-1	TRBJ2-3	TRBD1	NA	16	CASTLFRTGGGDTQYF	TGTGCCAGCACCTTATTCAGGACAGGGGGCGGAGATACGCAGTATTTT
TRBV3-1	TRBJ2-3	NA	many	14	CASSHKGFTDTQYF	TGTGCCAGCAGCCATAAGGGTTTCACAGATACGCAGTATTTT
TRBV14	TRBJ1-1	NA	NA	12	CASSPEETEAFF	TGTGCCAGCAGCCCGGAGGAAACTGAAGCTTTCTTT
TRBV7-9	TRBJ2-5	NA	many	14	CASSYNTKGETQYF	TGTGCCAGCAGCTATAATACTAAGGGAGAGACCCAGTACTTC